This T cell receptor (beta chain) is from a study of identical twins. Study-wide findings and caveats: There is a chance that invariant MAIT and iNKT cells partially muddied zero-insertion analyses. Weaker excess twin sharing was observed in beta out-of-frame sequences.

This clonotype was observed a handful of times. Its antigen is as yet unknown. TCRdb re-called the 5' RACE reads with MiXCR, one entry per CDR3 protein. The repertoire has around 1.7 million distinct CDR3 sequences, 25% to 35% of them found once; the top ten carry less than 0.35%. This TCR came from a newborn girl in good health. Sequenced input: cord blood.

This CDR3 reads CASSEGLAGGPSYEQYF. The CDR3 nucleotides read TGTGCCAGCAGCGAAGGATTAGCGGGGGGGCCGAGCTACGAGCAGTACTTC. V usage is TRBV6-7 and J usage is TRBJ2-7, with 11 positions matching TRBD2. TRBV6-7 is an ORF, with its function uncertain. This CDR3 region has 17 residues. The J segment lost 3 bases and the V segment lost 6 bases, leaving 13 bases of the junction unmatched.